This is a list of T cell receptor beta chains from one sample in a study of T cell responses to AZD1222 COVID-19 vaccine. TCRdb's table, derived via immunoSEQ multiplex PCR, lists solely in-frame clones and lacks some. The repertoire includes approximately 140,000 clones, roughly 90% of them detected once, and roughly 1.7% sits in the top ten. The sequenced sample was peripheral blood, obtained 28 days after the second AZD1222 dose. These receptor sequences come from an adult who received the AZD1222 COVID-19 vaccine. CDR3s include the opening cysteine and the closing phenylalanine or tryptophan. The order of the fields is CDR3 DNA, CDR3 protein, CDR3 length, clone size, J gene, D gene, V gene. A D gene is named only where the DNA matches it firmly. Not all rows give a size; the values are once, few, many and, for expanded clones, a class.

DNA: TGTGCCAGTAGTAAGACTAGCGGGAGGGCCGGTGAGACCCAGTACTTC; CDR3: CASSKTSGRAGETQYF; length: 16; size: .; J: TRBJ2-5; D: TRBD2; V: TRBV19
DNA: TGTGCCAGTAGTAGGAGTCATATCGGCTATGGCTACACCTTC; CDR3: CASSRSHIGYGYTF; length: 14; size: .; J: TRBJ1-2; D: .; V: TRBV19
DNA: TGTGCCAGCAGTCGCACAGATACGCAGTATTTT; CDR3: CASSRTDTQYF; length: 11; size: .; J: TRBJ2-3; D: .; V: TRBV12-3/TRBV12-4
DNA: TGCGCCGTCACGGGGCGGGGGCATGGCACTGAAGCTTTCTTT; CDR3: CAVTGRGHGTEAFF; length: 14; size: .; J: TRBJ1-1; D: .; V: TRBV10-1
DNA: TGTGCCAGCAGCCCCGGTGGGGGGGCGAACACTGAAGCTTTCTTT; CDR3: CASSPGGGANTEAFF; length: 15; size: .; J: TRBJ1-1; D: .; V: TRBV11-3
DNA: TGTGCCAGCAGCTTTCCTTCAGGGGGCGCTGACACTGAAGCTTTCTTT; CDR3: CASSFPSGGADTEAFF; length: 16; size: .; J: TRBJ1-1; D: TRBD1; V: TRBV11-1
DNA: TGTGCCAGCAGTGTTACTAGCGGGAGTTACAATGAGCAGTTCTTC; CDR3: CASSVTSGSYNEQFF; length: 15; size: .; J: TRBJ2-1; D: TRBD2; V: TRBV6-4
DNA: TGTGCCAGCAGTGCGCAAAGCCGACCTAAACCCACAGATACGCAGTATTTT; CDR3: CASSAQSRPKPTDTQYF; length: 17; size: few; J: TRBJ2-3; D: .; V: TRBV6-1
DNA: TGTGCCAGCAGGTCCGGGACTCCCGCCCCGCCATGGTACTTC; CDR3: CASRSGTPAPPWYF; length: 14; size: .; J: TRBJ2-5; D: .; V: TRBV28
DNA: TGCGCCAGCAGTGAGTCGCGAGGGAGACGGGACACCGGGGAGCTGTTTTTT; CDR3: CASSESRGRRDTGELFF; length: 17; size: .; J: TRBJ2-2; D: .; V: TRBV10-1
DNA: TGCAGTGCTAGTGGGACTAGCATCAATGAGCAGTTCTTC; CDR3: CSASGTSINEQFF; length: 13; size: .; J: TRBJ2-1; D: TRBD2; V: TRBV20-1
DNA: TGTGCCAGCAGCGTATCAGGGGGTTGGAATGAGCAGTTCTTC; CDR3: CASSVSGGWNEQFF; length: 14; size: .; J: TRBJ2-1; D: TRBD1; V: TRBV9
DNA: TGTGCCATCAGTGAGTCTAACACTGAAGCTTTCTTT; CDR3: CAISESNTEAFF; length: 12; size: .; J: TRBJ1-1; D: .; V: TRBV10-3
DNA: TGCGCCAGCAGTGCGGGGGGGCCCCAAGAGACCCAGTACTTC; CDR3: CASSAGGPQETQYF; length: 14; size: .; J: TRBJ2-5; D: TRBD2; V: TRBV10-1
DNA: TGCGCCAGCAGCGGGCGACAGGGGGCGAACACTGAAGCTTTCTTT; CDR3: CASSGRQGANTEAFF; length: 15; size: .; J: TRBJ1-1; D: TRBD1; V: TRBV5-1
DNA: TGTGCCTGGAGTGTACTTACATTGAACACTGAAGCTTTCTTT; CDR3: CAWSVLTLNTEAFF; length: 14; size: .; J: TRBJ1-1; D: .; V: TRBV30
DNA: TGTGCCAGCAGCTCGGACAGAAGAGGGACCCAGTACTTC; CDR3: CASSSDRRGTQYF; length: 13; size: .; J: TRBJ2-5; D: .; V: TRBV5-5
DNA: TGTGCCAGCAGCTTGGCACAGGGAAGGAACACCGGGGAGCTGTTTTTT; CDR3: CASSLAQGRNTGELFF; length: 16; size: .; J: TRBJ2-2; D: .; V: TRBV5-4
DNA: TGTGCCAGCAGCTTACGCCCCTCGCACGTGTCCTACAATGAGCAGTTCTTC; CDR3: CASSLRPSHVSYNEQFF; length: 17; size: .; J: TRBJ2-1; D: .; V: TRBV7-3
DNA: TGTGCCTGGAGGCAGGGGTCGAACACCGGGGAGCTGTTTTTT; CDR3: CAWRQGSNTGELFF; length: 14; size: .; J: TRBJ2-2; D: .; V: TRBV30
DNA: TGTGCCACCAGCAGAGAACAGGGTAGCAATCAGCCCCAGCATTTT; CDR3: CATSREQGSNQPQHF; length: 15; size: .; J: TRBJ1-5; D: .; V: TRBV15
DNA: TGTGCCAGTAATGACCAGGGAGGCGGTTCACCCCTCCACTTT; CDR3: CASNDQGGGSPLHF; length: 14; size: .; J: TRBJ1-6; D: .; V: TRBV19
DNA: TGCGCCAGCAGCCGTTCCGGGACAGGGTCTACTCGTGGAAACACCATATATTTT; CDR3: CASSRSGTGSTRGNTIYF; length: 18; size: .; J: TRBJ1-3; D: TRBD1; V: TRBV10-1
DNA: TGTGCCAGCACCGTAGCGACACGGAACACTGAAGCTTTCTTT; CDR3: CASTVATRNTEAFF; length: 14; size: .; J: TRBJ1-1; D: .; V: TRBV7-2
DNA: TGTGCCAGCAGCCAAGTCCCTGGGACAGCCAACTATGGCTACACCTTC; CDR3: CASSQVPGTANYGYTF; length: 16; size: .; J: TRBJ1-2; D: TRBD1; V: TRBV3-1/TRBV3-2
DNA: TGTGCCTGGAGTATCAGTAACACCGGGGAGCTGTTTTTT; CDR3: CAWSISNTGELFF; length: 13; size: .; J: TRBJ2-2; D: .; V: TRBV30
DNA: TGTGCCTGGAGTGTAAAAGCAAACTATGGCTACACCTTC; CDR3: CAWSVKANYGYTF; length: 13; size: .; J: TRBJ1-2; D: .; V: TRBV30
DNA: TGTGCCAGCAGCATTACGACTAGCGGGGGCGAGCAGTACTTC; CDR3: CASSITTSGGEQYF; length: 14; size: once; J: TRBJ2-7; D: TRBD2; V: TRBV13